This TCR beta chain emerged from a study of T cell responses to AZD1222 COVID-19 vaccine. Whole-study context: It was second doses at about 4 or about 12 weeks that were pooled.

Libraries were prepared by immunoSEQ multiplex PCR; TCRdb keeps only in-frame clonotypes and omits some of them. The sample contains roughly 150,000 clones, approximately 83% of which appear only once. The study, taken as a whole, reports: At 160-218 and 743-854, vaccine-associated CD4 TCRs were dominant, and they spanned spike. Donors skewed white British and female; clonal diversity was possibly underestimated. A rise in Spike-specific TCR breadth and depth followed two AZD1222 doses.

Note on this clone: Its antigen is undetermined.

The germline CDR1 and CDR2 sequences are SGDLS and YYNGEE. The CDR3 has 13 amino acids. Trimming cost V 2 bases and J 8 bases, with 10 bases left between them. Specimen: peripheral blood, collected on day 0 of AZD1222 vaccination. V gene TRBV9 combines with J gene TRBJ1-4; D gene unclear. The receptor was isolated from an adult in good health. DNA of the CDR3: TGTGCCAGCAGCGTGGGCCCGAGGGAAAAACTGTTTTTT. This gives the protein CASSVGPREKLFF.